A selection of T cell receptor beta chains follows, all from one sample in a study of CD8 T cells in Susac syndrome. TCRdb analysed the immunoSEQ multiplex PCR reads with MiXCR anew, one entry per CDR3 protein. This table has 180,000 or so distinct CDR3 sequences, around 94% appearing once. What was sequenced was CD4+ T cells from PBMCs. The receptors come from a human donor in good health. Each CDR3 is given with its conserved first and last residue. Fields, in order: D gene, J gene, CDR3 length, clone size, V gene, CDR3 DNA, CDR3 protein. The D gene is left open where the match is weak. Size is stated for part of the rows, as once, few or many counts, or as a class when the clone is expanded.

d_call: TRBD1
j_call: TRBJ2-3
cdr3_length: 15
clone_size: -
v_call: TRBV30
cdr3_nt: TGTGCCTGGACAATGGGGGACAGACGCACAGATACGCAGTATTTT
cdr3_aa: CAWTMGDRRTDTQYF

d_call: -
j_call: TRBJ2-7
cdr3_length: 16
clone_size: -
v_call: TRBV3-1
cdr3_nt: TGTGCCAGCAGCCAAGATGGGAGAATTGGTACCTACGAGCAGTACTTC
cdr3_aa: CASSQDGRIGTYEQYF

d_call: -
j_call: TRBJ2-5
cdr3_length: 14
clone_size: -
v_call: TRBV7-2
cdr3_nt: TGTGCCAGCAGCCGGGACTCACGGTCAGGGACCCAGTACTTC
cdr3_aa: CASSRDSRSGTQYF

d_call: -
j_call: TRBJ2-7
cdr3_length: 12
clone_size: -
v_call: TRBV30
cdr3_nt: TGTGCCTGGAGTGTTGGGGACTACGAGCAGTACTTC
cdr3_aa: CAWSVGDYEQYF

d_call: -
j_call: TRBJ1-2
cdr3_length: 12
clone_size: -
v_call: TRBV20-1
cdr3_nt: TGCAGTGCTAGTGGTAACAGCTATGGCTACACCTTC
cdr3_aa: CSASGNSYGYTF

d_call: -
j_call: TRBJ2-2
cdr3_length: 14
clone_size: -
v_call: TRBV20-1
cdr3_nt: TGCAGTGCTAGAGGCACAGGGAACACCGGGGAGCTGTTTTTT
cdr3_aa: CSARGTGNTGELFF

d_call: TRBD1
j_call: TRBJ1-2
cdr3_length: 15
clone_size: once
v_call: TRBV20-1
cdr3_nt: TGCAGTGCGTCTCCGGGACAGGGAATTTCATATGGCTACACCTTC
cdr3_aa: CSASPGQGISYGYTF

d_call: -
j_call: TRBJ1-1
cdr3_length: 14
clone_size: -
v_call: TRBV25-1
cdr3_nt: TGTGCCAGCAGTGTACCGGGCATGAACACTGAAGCTTTCTTT
cdr3_aa: CASSVPGMNTEAFF

d_call: -
j_call: TRBJ2-7
cdr3_length: 12
clone_size: -
v_call: TRBV28
cdr3_nt: TGTGCCAGCAAGCCCCCAGGGGCCGAGCAGTACTTC
cdr3_aa: CASKPPGAEQYF

d_call: TRBD1
j_call: TRBJ1-5
cdr3_length: 15
clone_size: -
v_call: TRBV7-2
cdr3_nt: TGTGCCAGCAGCCAAGGGACAGCTAGGTATCAGCCCCAGCATTTT
cdr3_aa: CASSQGTARYQPQHF

d_call: -
j_call: TRBJ2-2
cdr3_length: 15
clone_size: -
v_call: TRBV20-1
cdr3_nt: TGCAGTGCTAGAAGGAGGGCCCTGGACACCGGGGAGCTGTTTTTT
cdr3_aa: CSARRRALDTGELFF

d_call: TRBD2
j_call: TRBJ2-1
cdr3_length: 16
clone_size: -
v_call: TRBV12-3/TRBV12-4
cdr3_nt: TGTGCCAGCAGTACCCAATTCGCGGGGGGGCACGATGAGCAGTTCTTC
cdr3_aa: CASSTQFAGGHDEQFF

d_call: -
j_call: TRBJ1-5
cdr3_length: 13
clone_size: -
v_call: TRBV12-3/TRBV12-4
cdr3_nt: TGTGCCACTGGGGTGGGGGAAAATCAGCCCCAGCATTTT
cdr3_aa: CATGVGENQPQHF

d_call: -
j_call: TRBJ1-5
cdr3_length: 16
clone_size: -
v_call: TRBV20-1
cdr3_nt: TGCAGTGCTATAATGACTGCAGGGGATGTTAGACAGCCCCAGCATTTT
cdr3_aa: CSAIMTAGDVRQPQHF

d_call: TRBD1
j_call: TRBJ2-7
cdr3_length: 15
clone_size: -
v_call: TRBV29-1
cdr3_nt: TGCAGCGTTTACATTCGGACAGGGACCCGCTACGAGCAGTACTTC
cdr3_aa: CSVYIRTGTRYEQYF

d_call: -
j_call: TRBJ2-5
cdr3_length: 13
clone_size: -
v_call: TRBV7-2
cdr3_nt: TGTGCCAGCAGCTTAGAGAGGAGGGAGACCCAGTACTTC
cdr3_aa: CASSLERRETQYF

d_call: TRBD1
j_call: TRBJ1-2
cdr3_length: 14
clone_size: -
v_call: TRBV7-9
cdr3_nt: TGTGCCAGCAGCCAGGACAGGGCTCTTTATGGCTACACCTTC
cdr3_aa: CASSQDRALYGYTF

d_call: TRBD1
j_call: TRBJ2-7
cdr3_length: 13
clone_size: -
v_call: TRBV7-9
cdr3_nt: TGTGCCAGCAGCTACGGACAGGGAAACGAGCAGTACTTC
cdr3_aa: CASSYGQGNEQYF

d_call: -
j_call: TRBJ1-1
cdr3_length: 14
clone_size: -
v_call: TRBV12-3/TRBV12-4
cdr3_nt: TGTGCCAGCAGACAACACCAAATTAACACTGAAGCTTTCTTT
cdr3_aa: CASRQHQINTEAFF

d_call: TRBD2
j_call: TRBJ2-6
cdr3_length: 14
clone_size: -
v_call: TRBV7-9
cdr3_nt: TGTGCCAGCAGCTCAGCACTAGCGGCCCCCGTCCTGACTTTC
cdr3_aa: CASSSALAAPVLTF

d_call: -
j_call: TRBJ2-1
cdr3_length: 12
clone_size: -
v_call: TRBV6-5
cdr3_nt: TGTGCCAGCACCCCCCTAGGTGGTGAGCAGTTCTTC
cdr3_aa: CASTPLGGEQFF

d_call: -
j_call: TRBJ2-7
cdr3_length: 12
clone_size: -
v_call: TRBV29-1
cdr3_nt: TGCAGCGTTGGAGGGTTCGGGGCGGAGCAGTACTTC
cdr3_aa: CSVGGFGAEQYF

d_call: -
j_call: TRBJ1-1
cdr3_length: 11
clone_size: -
v_call: TRBV30
cdr3_nt: TGTGCCTGGGCCCTGGGTACTGAAGCTTTCTTT
cdr3_aa: CAWALGTEAFF

d_call: TRBD2
j_call: TRBJ2-1
cdr3_length: 15
clone_size: -
v_call: TRBV28
cdr3_nt: TGTGCCAGCAGGCGCGGGACTAGCGGGGGCAATGAGCAGTTCTTC
cdr3_aa: CASRRGTSGGNEQFF

d_call: -
j_call: TRBJ1-4
cdr3_length: 11
clone_size: -
v_call: TRBV25-1
cdr3_nt: TGTGCCAGCAGTGACGTCGAGAAACTGTTTTTT
cdr3_aa: CASSDVEKLFF

d_call: TRBD1
j_call: TRBJ1-3
cdr3_length: 16
clone_size: -
v_call: TRBV9
cdr3_nt: TGTGCCAGCAGCGCTAATTGGGACAGTGCTGGAAACACCATATATTTT
cdr3_aa: CASSANWDSAGNTIYF

d_call: -
j_call: TRBJ2-7
cdr3_length: 12
clone_size: -
v_call: TRBV12-3/TRBV12-4
cdr3_nt: TGTGCCAGCAGTTTGAGGACCGGCGAGCAGTACTTC
cdr3_aa: CASSLRTGEQYF

d_call: -
j_call: TRBJ2-2
cdr3_length: 14
clone_size: -
v_call: TRBV3-1
cdr3_nt: TGTGCCAGCAGGTTGGACATATGGGCCGGGGAGCTGTTTTTT
cdr3_aa: CASRLDIWAGELFF

d_call: -
j_call: TRBJ1-1
cdr3_length: 11
clone_size: once
v_call: TRBV20-1
cdr3_nt: TGCAGGAAACAGGGAGGCACTGAAGCTTTCTTT
cdr3_aa: CRKQGGTEAFF

d_call: -
j_call: TRBJ2-1
cdr3_length: 14
clone_size: -
v_call: TRBV20-1
cdr3_nt: TGCAGTGCTATCGACAGGAACTCCTACAATGAGCAGTTCTTC
cdr3_aa: CSAIDRNSYNEQFF

d_call: TRBD1
j_call: TRBJ1-1
cdr3_length: 12
clone_size: once
v_call: TRBV20-1
cdr3_nt: TGCAGTGCTTCAGGGGGGGACACTGAAGCTTTCTTT
cdr3_aa: CSASGGDTEAFF

d_call: -
j_call: TRBJ1-5
cdr3_length: 15
clone_size: -
v_call: TRBV24-1
cdr3_nt: TGTGCCACCAGTGACCGGACCCAGGGCGATCAGCCCCAGCATTTT
cdr3_aa: CATSDRTQGDQPQHF

d_call: -
j_call: TRBJ2-7
cdr3_length: 13
clone_size: -
v_call: TRBV5-1
cdr3_nt: TGCGCCAGCAGCTCCCATGGCGCGGTAGAGCAGTACTTC
cdr3_aa: CASSSHGAVEQYF

d_call: -
j_call: TRBJ2-7
cdr3_length: 16
clone_size: -
v_call: TRBV5-4
cdr3_nt: TGTGCCAGCAGGCGGGGTAACAGGGTGGACAACTACGAGCAGTACTTC
cdr3_aa: CASRRGNRVDNYEQYF

d_call: -
j_call: TRBJ2-3
cdr3_length: 14
clone_size: -
v_call: TRBV7-2
cdr3_nt: TGTGCCAGCAGGCAGGGGGGCTTCACAGATACGCAGTATTTT
cdr3_aa: CASRQGGFTDTQYF

d_call: -
j_call: TRBJ2-5
cdr3_length: 14
clone_size: -
v_call: TRBV11-2
cdr3_nt: TGTGCCAGCAGCTTAGACCGCGGGTCGGGGACCCAGTACTTC
cdr3_aa: CASSLDRGSGTQYF

d_call: -
j_call: TRBJ2-7
cdr3_length: 14
clone_size: -
v_call: TRBV3-1
cdr3_nt: TGTGCCAGCAGCTGGACTGCGGGGATCGGGGAGCAGTACTTC
cdr3_aa: CASSWTAGIGEQYF

d_call: -
j_call: TRBJ2-5
cdr3_length: 14
clone_size: -
v_call: TRBV29-1
cdr3_nt: TGCAGCGTTGTTGGGCTTAGGGACAAAGAGACCCAGTACTTC
cdr3_aa: CSVVGLRDKETQYF

d_call: -
j_call: TRBJ1-5
cdr3_length: 13
clone_size: -
v_call: TRBV28
cdr3_nt: TGTGCCAGCAAGGGTTGGGGGGGTCAGCCCCAGCATTTT
cdr3_aa: CASKGWGGQPQHF

d_call: -
j_call: TRBJ2-7
cdr3_length: 11
clone_size: -
v_call: TRBV3-1
cdr3_nt: TGTGCCAGCTCACAGGCAGGCGAGCAGTACTTC
cdr3_aa: CASSQAGEQYF

d_call: TRBD1
j_call: TRBJ1-5
cdr3_length: 13
clone_size: few
v_call: TRBV2
cdr3_nt: TGTGCCAGCAGGGGGACAGGGGATCAGCCCCAGCATTTT
cdr3_aa: CASRGTGDQPQHF

d_call: TRBD1
j_call: TRBJ1-5
cdr3_length: 17
clone_size: once
v_call: TRBV19
cdr3_nt: TGTGCCAGTAGTATCTGGCGCGGACAGGGAGGGGATCAGCCCCAGCATTTT
cdr3_aa: CASSIWRGQGGDQPQHF

d_call: TRBD1
j_call: TRBJ1-2
cdr3_length: 15
clone_size: -
v_call: TRBV14
cdr3_nt: TGTGCCAGCAGCCAAGGGACAGGGAGAAACTATGGCTACACCTTC
cdr3_aa: CASSQGTGRNYGYTF

d_call: -
j_call: TRBJ2-7
cdr3_length: 13
clone_size: -
v_call: TRBV5-1
cdr3_nt: TGCGCCAGCAGCTTCCTGGGGATTGGGGAGCAGTACTTC
cdr3_aa: CASSFLGIGEQYF

d_call: TRBD2
j_call: TRBJ2-7
cdr3_length: 15
clone_size: -
v_call: TRBV4-3
cdr3_nt: TGCGCCAGCAGCCAAGTAGCGGGGGGGAGCTACGAGCAGTACTTC
cdr3_aa: CASSQVAGGSYEQYF

d_call: -
j_call: TRBJ2-3
cdr3_length: 14
clone_size: -
v_call: TRBV7-9
cdr3_nt: TGTGCCAGCAGCCCCCCGGCTAGCACAGATACGCAGTATTTT
cdr3_aa: CASSPPASTDTQYF

d_call: -
j_call: TRBJ2-7
cdr3_length: 13
clone_size: -
v_call: TRBV30
cdr3_nt: TGTGCCTGGAAACAGGAATTCACCTACGAGCAGTACTTC
cdr3_aa: CAWKQEFTYEQYF

d_call: -
j_call: TRBJ1-5
cdr3_length: 14
clone_size: -
v_call: TRBV30
cdr3_nt: TGTGCCTGGAGTGTGACGGCAGCAGATCAGCCCCAGCATTTT
cdr3_aa: CAWSVTAADQPQHF

d_call: -
j_call: TRBJ2-7
cdr3_length: 13
clone_size: -
v_call: TRBV6-6
cdr3_nt: TGTGCCAGCAGGGGGACGGGACTCTACGAGCAGTACTTC
cdr3_aa: CASRGTGLYEQYF

d_call: -
j_call: TRBJ1-6
cdr3_length: 15
clone_size: -
v_call: TRBV28
cdr3_nt: TGTGCCAGCAGTTTATTAAACCTCAGGAATTCACCCCTCCACTTT
cdr3_aa: CASSLLNLRNSPLHF

d_call: -
j_call: TRBJ2-7
cdr3_length: 14
clone_size: -
v_call: TRBV19
cdr3_nt: TGTGCCAGTAGTACTTCTACTGGCTCCTACGAGCAGTACTTC
cdr3_aa: CASSTSTGSYEQYF

d_call: -
j_call: TRBJ1-4
cdr3_length: 13
clone_size: -
v_call: TRBV29-1
cdr3_nt: TGCAGCGTTACCGGGACGGCAAATGAAAAACTGTTTTTT
cdr3_aa: CSVTGTANEKLFF

d_call: -
j_call: TRBJ2-3
cdr3_length: 14
clone_size: -
v_call: TRBV12-5
cdr3_nt: TGTGCTAGTGGTTCCTCAGGGAGCACAGATACGCAGTATTTT
cdr3_aa: CASGSSGSTDTQYF

d_call: -
j_call: TRBJ2-1
cdr3_length: 16
clone_size: -
v_call: TRBV24-1
cdr3_nt: TGTGCCACCAGTGATTTCTCCGGGGGTTATAACAATGAGCAGTTCTTC
cdr3_aa: CATSDFSGGYNNEQFF

d_call: -
j_call: TRBJ2-5
cdr3_length: 14
clone_size: -
v_call: TRBV20-1
cdr3_nt: TGCAGTGCTAGAAGTGGAACTACCCAAGAGACCCAGTACTTC
cdr3_aa: CSARSGTTQETQYF

d_call: TRBD1
j_call: TRBJ2-5
cdr3_length: 15
clone_size: -
v_call: TRBV20-1
cdr3_nt: TGCAGTGCGCTCCCCGGGACAGAGTACCAAGAGACCCAGTACTTC
cdr3_aa: CSALPGTEYQETQYF

d_call: TRBD1
j_call: TRBJ2-2
cdr3_length: 19
clone_size: -
v_call: TRBV24-1
cdr3_nt: TGTGCCACCAGTGTTAGGGGGACCGGGACAGGGAAGAGGAACGGGGAGCTGTTTTTT
cdr3_aa: CATSVRGTGTGKRNGELFF

d_call: TRBD1
j_call: TRBJ2-1
cdr3_length: 11
clone_size: -
v_call: TRBV5-1
cdr3_nt: TGCGCCAGCACTAACGACAGGGAAAAGTTCTTC
cdr3_aa: CASTNDREKFF

d_call: -
j_call: TRBJ2-7
cdr3_length: 17
clone_size: -
v_call: TRBV15
cdr3_nt: TGTGCCACCAGCAGAACAACCCGGCAGGGATATTCCTACGAGCAGTACTTC
cdr3_aa: CATSRTTRQGYSYEQYF

d_call: -
j_call: TRBJ1-6
cdr3_length: 15
clone_size: -
v_call: TRBV3-1
cdr3_nt: TGTGCCAGCAGCCTGTTGACATCCGATAATTCACCCCTCCACTTT
cdr3_aa: CASSLLTSDNSPLHF